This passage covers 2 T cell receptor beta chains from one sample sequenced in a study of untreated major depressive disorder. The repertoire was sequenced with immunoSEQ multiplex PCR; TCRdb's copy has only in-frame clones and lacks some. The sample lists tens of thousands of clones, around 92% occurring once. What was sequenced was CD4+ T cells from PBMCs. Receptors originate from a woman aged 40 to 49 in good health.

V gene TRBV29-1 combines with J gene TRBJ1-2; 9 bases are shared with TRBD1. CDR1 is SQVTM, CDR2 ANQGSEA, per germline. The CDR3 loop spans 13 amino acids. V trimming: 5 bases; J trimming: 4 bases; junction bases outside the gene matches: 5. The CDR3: CSVLQGASYGYTF. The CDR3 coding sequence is TGCAGCGTTTTACAGGGGGCCAGCTATGGCTACACCTTC.

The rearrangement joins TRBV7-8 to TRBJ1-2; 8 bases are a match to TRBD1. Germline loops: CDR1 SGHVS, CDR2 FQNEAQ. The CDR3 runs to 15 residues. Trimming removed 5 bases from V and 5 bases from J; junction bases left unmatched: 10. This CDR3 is CASSPQGQATYGYTF. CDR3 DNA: TGTGCCAGCAGCCCACAGGGACAGGCCACTTATGGCTACACCTTC.